Listed below are T cell receptor beta chains from one sample, sequenced in a study of glioma-infiltrating T cells. One entry per CDR3 protein results from TCRdb running MiXCR on the multiplex PCR reads. The repertoire consists of about 190,000 distinct CDR3 sequences, with more than 30% occurring once and the leading ten covering 20% to 25%. Sequencing input: glioma tissue, nonneoplastic brain tissue, or PBMCs (not recorded which). These receptors originate from a human donor with low-grade glioma or glioblastoma, undergoing nonglioma brain surgery, or in good health (not recorded which). The CDR3 runs from the conserved cysteine through the conserved F or W. A D gene is named only where the DNA matches it firmly. Size values are once, few and many counts, or a class for expanded clones, and some rows have none.

TRBV9,few,.,TRBJ1-6,TGTGCCAGCAGCGTAGTCGGCGAAAATTCACCCCTCCACTTT,CASSVVGENSPLHF
TRBV5-1,.,TRBD2,TRBJ2-1,TGCGCCAGCAGCTTGGGGGCTAGCGGGATTGCTTACAATGAGCAGTTCTTC,CASSLGASGIAYNEQFF
TRBV27,.,TRBD2,TRBJ2-3,TGTGCCAGCAGTTTATCCCTTGGACTAGCGGGTATAGATACGCAGTATTTT,CASSLSLGLAGIDTQYF
TRBV10-3,many,TRBD1,TRBJ1-1,TGTGCCATCAGTGAGGGGACAGGGGGCATGAACACTGAAGCTTTCTTT,CAISEGTGGMNTEAFF
TRBV19,.,TRBD2,TRBJ2-1,TGTGCCAGTAGTATCAGTCCCTACCGACTAGCGGGAGGCTCCTACAATGAGCAGTTCTTC,CASSISPYRLAGGSYNEQFF
TRBV5-1,many,.,TRBJ2-1,TGCGCCAGCAGCTTTGAAGTAGCCAGCTCCTACAATGAGCAGTTCTTC,CASSFEVASSYNEQFF
TRBV2,few,TRBD1,TRBJ2-7,TGTGCCAGCAGTGACCTGGACAGGGGGGGCAACGAGCGGTACTTC,CASSDLDRGGNERYF
TRBV20-1,many,TRBD2,TRBJ2-1,TGCAGCGTGAAGACTAGCGGGAGAACGGTTGAGCAGTTCTTC,CSVKTSGRTVEQFF
TRBV19,many,.,TRBJ2-1,TGTGCCAGTAGTATAGCGTTGGGAAAGAATGAGCAGTTCTTC,CASSIALGKNEQFF
TRBV19,.,TRBD1,TRBJ2-7,TGTGCCAGTAGTGATGTGGGGACAGGGGGCTACGAGCAGTACTTC,CASSDVGTGGYEQYF
TRBV20-1,many,.,TRBJ2-1,TGCAGTGCTAGAGACCCACTCACCCAATCCTACAATGAGCAGTTCTTC,CSARDPLTQSYNEQFF
TRBV7-6,many,.,TRBJ1-1,TGTGCCAGCAGCTTAGAACTGGGATCGGACACTGAAGCTTTCTTT,CASSLELGSDTEAFF
TRBV5-1,.,.,TRBJ2-7,TGCGCCAGCAGCTCTGTAACTTCCTACGAGCAGTACTTC,CASSSVTSYEQYF
TRBV4-2,many,.,TRBJ2-7,TGTGCCAGCAGCCAAGATACGGCGGAGCAGTACTTC,CASSQDTAEQYF
TRBV6-5,.,TRBD1,TRBJ1-6,TGTGCCAGCAGGGATCTGCAGGGGGTGTATTCAGCCCTCCAATTT,CASRDLQGVYSALQF
TRBV7-9,.,.,TRBJ2-6,TGTGCCAGCAGCTTAGAGGGGGAAGGGGCCAACGTCCTGACTTTC,CASSLEGEGANVLTF